What follows is one TCR beta chain and its context. Antigen specificity is unknown. The data were obtained in a study of T cell responses to AZD1222 COVID-19 vaccine. Sequencing used immunoSEQ multiplex PCR; TCRdb keeps in-frame clones, though not all of them. The table has 90,000 to 150,000 clones, about 90% seen once. With V trimmed by 4 bases and J by 3 bases, 14 bases remained unmatched. Germline V gene data show CDR1 as LGHDT and CDR2 as YNNKEL (reference sequence). CDR3 size: 17 residues. Overall study findings and caveats: Among vaccine-associated CD4 TCRs, coverage spanned spike, with dominance at 160-218 and 743-854.

The TCR comes from an adult in good health. Material: peripheral blood, obtained on day 0 of AZD1222 vaccination. This chain connects TRBV3-1 (or the pseudogene TRBV3-2) to TRBJ1-1, with TRBD1 matching 7 bases. The CDR3: CASSRLSGRGVDTEAFF. The CDR3 nucleotides are TGTGCCAGCAGCCGGTTGTCTGGCAGGGGGGTTGACACTGAAGCTTTCTTT.